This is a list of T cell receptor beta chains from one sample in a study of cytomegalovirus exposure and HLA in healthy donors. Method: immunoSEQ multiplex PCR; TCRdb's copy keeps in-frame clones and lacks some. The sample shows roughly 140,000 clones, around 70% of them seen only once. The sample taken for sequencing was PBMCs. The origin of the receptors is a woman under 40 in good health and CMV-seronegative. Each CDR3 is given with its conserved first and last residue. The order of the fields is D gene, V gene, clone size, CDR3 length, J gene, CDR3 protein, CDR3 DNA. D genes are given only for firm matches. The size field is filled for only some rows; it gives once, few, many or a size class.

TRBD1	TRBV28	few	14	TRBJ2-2	CASTQTGNTGELFF	TGTGCCAGCACCCAGACAGGGAATACCGGGGAGCTGTTTTTT
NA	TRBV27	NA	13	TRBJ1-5	CASSFRPGEAQHF	TGTGCCAGCAGTTTCCGTCCGGGGGAAGCCCAGCATTTT
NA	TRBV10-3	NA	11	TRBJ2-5	CAISTGETQYF	TGTGCCATCAGTACAGGGGAGACCCAGTACTTC
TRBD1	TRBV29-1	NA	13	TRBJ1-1	CSGTATGDTEAFF	TGCAGCGGAACAGCAACAGGGGACACTGAAGCTTTCTTT
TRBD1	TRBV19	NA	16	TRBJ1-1	CASSIGTGIQNTEAFF	TGTGCCAGTAGCATCGGGACAGGGATTCAGAACACTGAAGCTTTCTTT
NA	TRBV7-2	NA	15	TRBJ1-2	CASSLAAQAFYGYTF	TGTGCCAGCAGCTTAGCGGCCCAGGCCTTCTATGGCTACACCTTC
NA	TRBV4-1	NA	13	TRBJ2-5	CASSQGGGETQYF	TGCGCCAGCAGCCAGGGAGGTGGGGAGACCCAGTACTTC
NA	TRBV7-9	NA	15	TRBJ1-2	CASSLDLEGSDGYTF	TGTGCCAGCAGCTTAGACTTGGAGGGATCGGATGGCTACACCTTC
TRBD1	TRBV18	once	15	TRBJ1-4	CASSPRQGADEKLFF	TGTGCCAGCTCACCTCGACAGGGGGCCGATGAAAAACTGTTTTTT
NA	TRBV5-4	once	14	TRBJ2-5	CASSFDGGGETQYF	TGTGCCAGCAGCTTCGACGGAGGCGGAGAGACCCAGTACTTC